Detailed here is one T cell receptor (beta chain). Clones were sequenced by immunoSEQ multiplex PCR, and TCRdb holds only the in-frame ones, with some missing. In the table there are about 140,000 clones, around 84% of which are singletons. The data were obtained in a study of cytotoxic CD8 clonotypes in ibrutinib-treated CLL. Germline CDR1 and CDR2: MDHEN and SYDVKM. Trimming took 5 bases from V and 5 from J, leaving 15 bases between them. CDR3 length: 14 amino acids. The chain carries TRBV28 and TRBJ1-2; a possible D gene is TRBD1 (6 bases). The source of this sequence is a human donor with chronic lymphocytic leukemia. This sample comprised PBMCs, obtained after 36 months of ibrutinib treatment. CDR3 sequence reads: CASSARTEVYGYTF. CDR3 nucleotides: TGTGCCAGCAGTGCCCGGACAGAAGTTTATGGCTACACCTTC.